The clone carrying this TCR beta chain has ten or more counts. The target antigen is unknown. CDR3 length: 14 residues. Trimming stripped 4 bases from V and 0 bases from J, with 7 bases between. Germline V gives CDR1 MNHEY, CDR2 SMNVEV (reference sequence). Amplified TCR beta CDR3 regions came from RNA transcripts. HTBI primers drove first-round RT-PCR of the TCR CDR3. TCRdb passed the multiplex PCR reads through MiXCR, listing each CDR3 protein once. The sample lists around 600,000 distinct CDR3 sequences; roughly 14% were seen once. Subjects with ophthalmopathy showed a Clinical Activity Score no lower than 3, a NOSPECS grade no lower than 4, and a duration shorter than 3 months. The entry originates in a study of T cells in Graves' hyperthyroidism and ophthalmopathy. Broader study findings: Stable hyperthyroidism was separated from ophthalmopathy by a model based on 13 V-J features. Onset of ophthalmopathy came a median around 6.2 months after the model predicted it.

The clonotype was recovered from a woman aged 45-65 years with Graves' ophthalmopathy. The V call is TRBV27, the J call TRBJ2-1, with D perhaps matching TRBD1 (6 bases). Specimen: blood. The CDR3 is CASSSQGSYNEQFF. The CDR3 DNA reads as TGTGCCAGCAGTTCACAGGGCTCCTACAATGAGCAGTTCTTC.